This T cell receptor beta chain was captured by sequencing in a study of blood T cell repertoires in COVID-19. Participants' own reports of clinical history determined their cohort assignment. Of note for this clone: Other DNA variants within this sample encode the same CDR3.

Here immunoSEQ multiplex PCR was the method, and the copy in TCRdb shows in-frame clones only, minus some. Of more than 350,000 clones in the sample, around nine tenths were seen once. Germline values: CDR1 MNHEY, CDR2 SMNVEV (reference sequence). Trimming took 5 bases from V and 3 from J, leaving 11 bases between them. The CDR3 extends over 13 amino acids. The sequenced sample consisted of PBMCs or T cells enriched from blood (not recorded which). V is TRBV27 and J is TRBJ2-7, with D perhaps matching TRBD2 (6 bases). The source is a woman aged 50 to 60 who had recovered from COVID-19. The CDR3 bases are TGTGCCAGCAGTCCCCTGGGGGGCTACGAGCAGTACTTC. This encodes CASSPLGGYEQYF.